The 30 T cell receptor beta chains in this list originate from one sample, sequenced in a study of T cell repertoires in cytomegalovirus infection. Antigen specificity for these receptors is unknown. TCRdb processed the reads anew with MiXCR; each CDR3 protein has one entry. The sample records approximately 89,000 distinct CDR3 sequences, 25% to 30% being singletons. Sequencing used CD8+ T cells from cultured PBMCs, obtained from culture after CMV antigen stimulation. These receptors came from a human donor in good health (CMV status not recorded). Some clones in this sample may be carry-over from other donors' samples.

This clonotype was seen repeatedly, ten times or more. This rearrangement joins TRBV19 to TRBJ2-7, with D possibly being TRBD1 or TRBD2 (5 bases each). The CDR3 length is 13 residues. Germline assignment: CDR1 LNHDA and CDR2 SQIVND (reference sequence). V gave up 6 bases and J gave up 3 bases, with 12 bases separating them. The CDR3 bases are TGTGCCAGTAGGGACTCAGGGATCTACGAGCAGTACTTC. It is translated as CASRDSGIYEQYF.

The V gene is TRBV11-2, the J gene TRBJ1-3; D is unresolved. V shed 5 bases and J shed 14 bases, with 13 bases lying between them. Germline V gene sequence: CDR1 SGHAT, CDR2 FQNNGV. The CDR3 has 11 amino acids. The CDR3 nucleotides read TGTGCCAGCAGCCAGGCTGGCCGTTTATATTTT. The encoded protein is CASSQAGRLYF.

This clonotype occurred a few times. J is TRBJ2-2 and V is TRBV2; 9 bases map to TRBD1. Germline V gives CDR1 SNHLY, CDR2 FYNNEI. Losses at the gene ends were 11 bases for V and 3 bases for J; bases not matched to a gene: 7. This CDR3 has 14 residues. CDR3: CAATGGKDTGELFF. Written as DNA, the CDR3 is TGTGCCGCTACAGGGGGCAAAGACACCGGGGAGCTGTTTTTT. The full variable domain, its missing parts supplied by reference TRBV2 and TRBJ2-2, is EPEVTQTPSHQVTQMGQEVILRCVPISNHLYFYWYRQILGQKVEFLVSFYNNEISEKSEIFDDQFSVERPDGSNFTLKIRSTKLEDSAMYFCAATGGKDTGELFFGEGSRLTVL.

This clonotype was counted between two and nine times. The V and J genes are TRBV7-2 and TRBJ2-6; D is ambiguous. CDR3 size: 17 residues. Germline CDR1 reads SGHTA; CDR2 reads FQGNSA. V lost 3 bases and J 0 bases, leaving 12 bases between the germline ends. The CDR3 loop reads CASSFNAPRSGANVLTF. The CDR3, as DNA: TGTGCCAGCAGCTTTAACGCTCCGCGCTCTGGGGCCAACGTCCTGACTTTC.

The J gene is TRBJ1-6, the V gene TRBV5-1; TRBD1 is a possible D gene (5 bases). The V and J ends lost 6 bases and 7 bases respectively, with 23 bases between them. CDR1 and CDR2 (germline): SGHRS, YFSETQ. This CDR3 spans 17 amino acids. The CDR3 nucleotides read TGCGCCAGCACCCGGGCAGGGTCTAACCATCGGAATTCACCCCTCCACTTT. Translation: CASTRAGSNHRNSPLHF.

In its sample, this clonotype was seen many times. This chain links TRBV12-3 or TRBV12-4 with TRBJ1-4; D not certain. V lost 10 bases, J lost 8 bases, and 17 bases lay in between. The CDR3 consists of 13 residues. The CDR3 coding sequence is TGTGCCACCCGACCCAGTGGGGAGGAAAAACTGTTTTTT. Its translation: CATRPSGEEKLFF.

The table lists this clonotype with a few counts. The chain uses TRBV11-3 and TRBJ2-2; D ambiguous. Trimming took 5 bases from V and 6 from J, leaving 10 bases between them. Germline CDR1 and CDR2: SGHNT and YENEEA. This CDR3 is built from 13 residues. This CDR3 reads CASSASPAGELFF. The CDR3 DNA sequence: TGTGCCAGCAGCGCCTCCCCAGCCGGGGAGCTGTTTTTT.

The chain carries TRBV28 and TRBJ2-5; 8 bases map to TRBD2. The CDR3 runs 16 residues. The V and J ends lost 2 bases and 3 bases, in that order; junction bases with no gene match: 8. Germline-derived CDR1 and CDR2 are MDHEN and SYDVKM. The CDR3 spells CASSLASGGIEETQYF. DNA of the CDR3: TGTGCCAGCAGTTTAGCCAGCGGGGGCATCGAAGAGACCCAGTACTTC.

Many counts were recorded for this clonotype. CDR3 in DNA: TGTGCCAGCACGGGACTAGCGGGGGGAAATGAGCAGTTCTTC. It encodes CASTGLAGGNEQFF. The J gene is TRBJ2-1, the V gene TRBV12-3 or TRBV12-4; 15 bases are shared with TRBD2. The length of the CDR3 is 14 residues. V trimming: 7 bases; J trimming: 7 bases; junction bases outside the gene matches: 2.

V is TRBV6-8 and J is TRBJ1-6, with D unclear. CDR1 is MNHGY and CDR2 is SAAAGT in the germline V gene. CDR3 size: 14 residues. The V end was cut by 0 bases, the J end by 10 bases, with 10 bases between. The CDR3 region is CASSYSGVGSPLHF. CDR3 bases: TGTGCCAGCAGTTACTCCGGGGTGGGATCACCCCTCCACTTT.

The sample holds many counts of this clonotype. This chain uses TRBV27 with TRBJ1-6; possible D gene TRBD1, 6 bases. The CDR3 sequence is 17 residues long. CDR1 MNHEY and CDR2 SMNVEV come from the germline V gene (reference sequence). V shed 5 bases and J shed 4 bases, with 18 bases lying between them. CDR3 DNA: TGTGCCAGCAGTCAGACAGGCCCGGGGGGTTATAATTCACCCCTCCACTTT. It specifies CASSQTGPGGYNSPLHF.

The chain joins TRBV10-2 to TRBJ1-2, with 9 bases fitting TRBD1. The CDR3 has 13 amino acids. Germline loops: CDR1 WSHSY, CDR2 SAAADI. The junction had 5 bases not matched to a gene; V was cut back by 6 bases and J by 6 bases. In nucleotides, the CDR3 is TGCGCCAGCAGCTTACAGGGGGCGGATGGCTACACCTTC. Protein product: CASSLQGADGYTF.

The chain is built from TRBV19 and TRBJ1-2, with 8 positions matching TRBD1. The CDR3 covers 13 residues. The V gene end was trimmed by 6 bases and the J gene end by 6 bases; junction bases not matched to a gene: 6. Per the germline V gene, CDR1 is LNHDA and CDR2 is SQIVND (reference sequence). The CDR3 DNA reads as TGTGCCAGTAGCCGAGACAGGGGAAATGGCTACACCTTC. Translation: CASSRDRGNGYTF.

The chain links TRBV7-6 to TRBJ2-1, with D possibly being TRBD2 (6 bases). V lost 8 bases and J 6 bases, leaving 17 bases between the germline ends. Germline values: CDR1 SGHVS, CDR2 FNYEAQ. This CDR3 spans 14 amino acids. Here the CDR3 reads CASGWGVQANEQFF. CDR3 bases: TGTGCCAGCGGTTGGGGGGTCCAGGCCAATGAGCAGTTCTTC.

This clonotype was detected ten times or more. The chain joins TRBV19 to TRBJ2-1; the D is unclear. The CDR3 sequence is 11 residues long. The germline V gene encodes CDR1 LNHDA and CDR2 SQIVND (reference sequence). Between the trimmed V and J ends, which lost 7 bases and 4 bases, there was a span of 5 bases. The chain's CDR3 is CASKEYNEQFF. DNA of the CDR3: TGTGCCAGTAAGGAATACAATGAGCAGTTCTTC.

As regards this clonotype: A much bigger clone sits one base away, suggesting this may be a read error. CDR3 sequence: CASSEARVERADAFF. In nucleotides, the CDR3 is TGTGCCAGCAGTGAAGCGCGGGTTGAGAGGGCTGATGCTTTCTTT. V gene TRBV2 combines with J gene TRBJ1-1; no definite D call. CDR1 is SNHLY, CDR2 FYNNEI, per germline. The CDR3 contains 15 residues. Based on the CDR3 plus reference TRBV2 and TRBJ1-1, the full variable domain is EPEVTQTPSHQVTQMGQEVILRCVPISNHLYFYWYRQILGQKVEFLVSFYNNEISEKSEIFDDQFSVERPDGSNFTLKIRSTKLEDSAMYFCASSEARVERADAFFGQGTRLTVV.

This chain links TRBV5-1 with TRBJ1-2, with D hard to call. Germline CDR1 SGHRS, CDR2 YFSETQ. V lost 3 bases and J 3 bases, leaving 9 bases between the germline ends. The CDR3 has 13 residues. The CDR3 loop reads CASSYNTDYGYTF. The CDR3 DNA reads TGCGCCAGCAGCTACAATACGGACTATGGCTACACCTTC.

This clonotype appeared once. The J gene is TRBJ2-5, the V gene TRBV27, with D hard to call. The germline V gene has CDR1 MNHEY and CDR2 SMNVEV (reference sequence). V was trimmed by 3 bases and J by 6 bases, leaving 5 bases between them. The CDR3 runs to 11 residues. CDR3 loop: CASSLGQTQYF. The CDR3 nucleotides read TGTGCCAGCAGTTTGGGTCAGACCCAGTACTTC.

The chain carries TRBV6-5 and TRBJ2-1; perhaps TRBD2 as D (6 bases). The V gene's germline CDR1 is MNHEY and CDR2 SVGAGI. V lost 6 bases, J lost 4 bases, and 16 bases lay in between. The CDR3 is made up of 15 amino acids. CDR3 DNA sequence: TGTGCCAGCAGCCCGTCGGCTAGCGTTTACAATGAGCAGTTCTTC. Its protein product is CASSPSASVYNEQFF.

This clonotype was observed at least ten times. V and J are TRBV7-8 and TRBJ2-7; tentative D call: TRBD2 (5 bases). Germline CDR1 SGHVS, CDR2 FQNEAQ. CDR3 size: 14 residues. Between the trimmed V and J ends, which lost 7 bases and 2 bases, there was a span of 15 bases. The CDR3 nucleotides read TGTGCCAGCACCAACGAAGAGGGAACCTACGAGCAGTACTTC. Translating gives CASTNEEGTYEQYF.

The V and J genes are TRBV5-4 and TRBJ2-1, with 9 nucleotides matching TRBD1. Trimming cost V 4 bases and J 7 bases; bases outside gene matches: 9. CDR1 is SGHNT and CDR2 is YYREEE in the germline V gene (reference sequence). This CDR3 contains 15 residues. The CDR3 reads CASSGPGTGRNEQFF. For the CDR3, the DNA is TGTGCCAGCAGCGGCCCCGGGACAGGGAGGAATGAGCAGTTCTTC.

This rearrangement joins TRBV15 to TRBJ2-2; D call uncertain. V was trimmed by 3 bases and J by 4 bases, leaving 12 bases between them. The germline V gene has CDR1 LNHNV and CDR2 YYDKDF (reference sequence). CDR3 length: 15 amino acids. The CDR3 reads CATSRVDFLTGELFF. The CDR3 nucleotides are TGTGCCACCAGCAGGGTAGATTTTCTCACCGGGGAGCTGTTTTTT.

V usage is TRBV12-3 or TRBV12-4 and J usage is TRBJ2-2, with D hard to call. Trimming removed 6 bases at V and 1 base at J, with 9 bases between. The CDR3 covers 14 residues. CDR3 bases: TGTGCCAGCAGCCCTACAGTGAACACCGGGGAGCTGTTTTTT. It encodes CASSPTVNTGELFF.

The CDR3, as DNA: TGTGCCAGCAGCCTCAATTGGGGGGGCGCGGACGACGAGCAGTACTTC. Translated, it gives CASSLNWGGADDEQYF. This chain connects TRBV11-2 to TRBJ2-7; D may be TRBD2 (7 bases). The germline CDR1 and CDR2 sequences are SGHAT and FQNNGV. V was cut by 5 bases and J by 5 bases, with 22 bases left in between. The CDR3 sequence is 16 residues long.

CDR3 sequence reads: CSAYERGDSPLHF. CDR3 nucleotide sequence: TGCAGTGCTTATGAGCGCGGGGATTCACCCCTCCACTTT. The V call is TRBV20-1, the J call TRBJ1-6, with unresolved D. CDR1 and CDR2 from the germline V gene are DFQATT and SNEGSKA (reference sequence). The CDR3 is made up of 13 amino acids. Trimming shortened V by 5 bases and J by 8 bases, and 13 bases separated the two germline ends.

The V gene is TRBV12-3 or TRBV12-4, the J gene TRBJ1-2, with TRBD1 matching over 11 bases. V trimming: 5 bases; J trimming: 8 bases; junction bases outside the gene matches: 10. The length of the CDR3 is 15 residues. In DNA, the CDR3 is TGTGCCAGCAGTGAGTCTCGGACAGGGGGCGGCGGCTACACCTTC. Protein product: CASSESRTGGGGYTF.

There are many counts of this clonotype. The chain joins TRBV7-2 to TRBJ2-4; D is perhaps TRBD1 (6 bases). CDR1 SGHTA and CDR2 FQGNSA come from the germline V gene. There are 13 residues in the CDR3. V was clipped by 4 bases and J by 7 bases, with 11 bases between them. The CDR3 spells CASSSSDRNIQYF. The CDR3 nucleotides are TGTGCCAGCAGCTCTTCAGACAGGAACATTCAGTACTTC. The variable domain in full, completed from reference TRBV7-2 and TRBJ2-4, reads GAGVSQSPSNKVTEKGKDVELRCDPISGHTALYWYRQSLGQGLEFLIYFQGNSAPDKSGLPSDRFSAERTGGSVSTLTIQRTQQEDSAVYLCASSSSDRNIQYFGAGTRLSVL.

In its sample, this clonotype was seen a few times. The chain combines TRBV12-5 with TRBJ2-1; 7 nucleotides align to TRBD2. Germline trimming cut 7 bases from V and 7 bases from J; bases unmatched to any gene: 7. CDR1 LGHNT and CDR2 FRNRAP come from the germline V gene. CDR3 length: 13 residues. This CDR3 is CASDKPGGNEQFF. The CDR3 nucleotides are TGTGCTAGTGACAAACCCGGGGGGAATGAGCAGTTCTTC.

The CDR3, as DNA: TGTGCCAGCAGTGCATATTCGGACAGGGAAGTTAAGCAGTTCTTC. Its protein is CASSAYSDREVKQFF. The V and J genes are TRBV2 and TRBJ2-1; 8 bases line up with TRBD1. This CDR3 is 15 amino acids long. The germline gives CDR1 SNHLY, CDR2 FYNNEI. V lost 4 bases, J lost 11 bases, and 13 bases stayed unmatched.

There are a few counts of this clonotype. The chain combines TRBV5-6 with TRBJ2-7; possible D gene TRBD2, 6 bases. In germline, CDR1 is SGHDT, CDR2 YYEEEE. V was cut by 4 bases and J by 2 bases, with 10 bases left in between. The CDR3 loop spans 13 amino acids. The CDR3 spells CASSATSTYEQYF. CDR3 DNA: TGTGCCAGCAGCGCCACTAGCACCTACGAGCAGTACTTC.